The 29 T cell receptor beta chains presented below share a single source sample, sequenced in a study of regulatory T cells in long-lasting Graves disease. In building TCR beta libraries, iRepertoire HTBI primers were used together with Arm-PCR of CDR3 regions. TCRdb analysed the multiplex PCR reads with MiXCR anew, one entry per CDR3 protein. In the table there are 300,000 to 400,000 distinct CDR3 sequences, less than 20% of which are singletons. Time point denoted: newly diagnosed GD, antithyroid drugs for less than 3 months. With RNA extracted from PBMCs as input, the TCR library was made. This specimen consisted of peripheral blood mononuclear cells (PBMCs), obtained at new diagnosis, from a patient treated with antithyroid drugs. These receptors all come from a female donor with Graves disease.

The sample holds many counts of this clonotype. V gene TRBV12-5 combines with J gene TRBJ1-1; D perhaps matches TRBD1 (5 bases). The germline V gene has CDR1 LGHNT and CDR2 FRNRAP. CDR3 length equals 14 residues. The V end lost 1 base, the J end lost 0 bases, and 6 bases lay between the germline ends. CDR3 bases: TGTGCTAGTGGTTTGGCAGGGATGAACACTGAAGCTTTCTTT. Encoded protein: CASGLAGMNTEAFF.

This clonotype was detected ten times or more. The chain recombines TRBV20-1 with TRBJ2-1, with D tentatively TRBD1 or TRBD2 (6 bases each). Germline CDR1 reads DFQATT; CDR2 reads SNEGSKA (reference sequence). The CDR3 has 13 residues. V was pared by 6 bases and J by 8 bases, with 17 bases between. The CDR3: CSAQEGGRDEQFF. The CDR3 region has the DNA TGCAGTGCCCAGGAGGGGGGCCGGGATGAGCAGTTCTTC.

This clonotype came up many times. The rearrangement uses TRBV29-1 and TRBJ2-7; a weak D match, TRBD1 (5 bases). Germline V gene sequence: CDR1 SQVTM, CDR2 ANQGSEA. Trimming shortened V by 4 bases and J by 0 bases, and 13 bases separated the two germline ends. The CDR3 totals 14 residues. For the CDR3, the DNA is TGCAGCGTTGCCTTCCGACAGAGCTCCTACGAGCAGTACTTC. Residues: CSVAFRQSSYEQYF.

This clonotype showed up just a few times. The chain is built from TRBV28 and TRBJ2-6; 9 nucleotides match TRBD1. This CDR3 contains 18 residues. After removal of 5 bases from V and 0 bases from J, the junction contained 8 bases not matched to a gene. The germline V gene encodes CDR1 MDHEN and CDR2 SYDVKM. For the CDR3, the DNA is TGTGCCAGCAGTCCGGGGACAGGGTTGATCTCTGGGGCCAACGTCCTGACTTTC. The encoded protein is CASSPGTGLISGANVLTF.

V is TRBV9 and J is TRBJ2-7, with a possible D match to TRBD1 (6 bases). The CDR3 consists of 14 residues. V dropped 1 base and J dropped 1 base, with 9 bases sitting between them. In germline, CDR1 is SGDLS, CDR2 YYNGEE. The CDR3 spells CASSVTGNSYEQYF. The CDR3 bases are TGTGCCAGCAGCGTAACAGGGAATTCCTACGAGCAGTACTTC.

This clonotype was recorded many times. This chain links TRBV29-1 with TRBJ2-5; TRBD1 matches at 9 bases. The junction had 8 bases not matched to a gene; V was cut back by 1 base and J by 5 bases. Germline V gene lookup returns CDR1 SQVTM and CDR2 ANQGSEA. The length of the CDR3 is 15 residues. CDR3 loop: CSVEGYRGRWETQYF. For the CDR3, the DNA is TGCAGCGTTGAAGGATACAGGGGGCGCTGGGAGACCCAGTACTTC. Combining the CDR3 with reference TRBV29-1 and TRBJ2-5 gives the whole variable domain SAVISQKPSRDICQRGTSLTIQCQVDSQVTMMFWYRQQPGQSLTLIATANQGSEATYESGFVIDKFPISRPNLTFSTLTVSNMSPEDSSIYLCSVEGYRGRWETQYFGPGTRLLVL.

This clonotype appeared many times. Written as DNA, the CDR3 is TGTGCCAGCAGAGAGCTCCGGGACAGGCCTAAGAACACTGAAGCTTTCTTT. It codes for CASRELRDRPKNTEAFF. The V and J genes are TRBV6-1 and TRBJ1-1; 8 bases match TRBD1. With 6 bases clipped from V and 1 base from J, the junction kept 13 bases outside the gene matches. The CDR3 covers 17 residues. Germline V gives CDR1 MNHNS, CDR2 SASEGT.

Ten or more counts support this clonotype. This chain uses TRBV6-5 with TRBJ2-1; 7 bases fit TRBD2. With V trimmed by 4 bases and J by 3 bases, 6 bases remained unmatched. Germline V lookup: CDR1 MNHEY, CDR2 SVGAGI. The CDR3 contains 15 residues. The CDR3 region is CASSFKGGNYNEQFF. DNA for the CDR3: TGTGCCAGCAGTTTCAAGGGAGGGAACTACAATGAGCAGTTCTTC.

This chain joins TRBV28 and TRBJ2-3; no reliable D call. The CDR3 has 16 amino acids. V lost 1 base and J lost 3, with 14 bases in between. Germline lookup yields CDR1 MDHEN and CDR2 SYDVKM. The CDR3 reads CASSLSLPYKTDTQYF. In DNA form, the CDR3 reads TGTGCCAGCAGTTTATCGCTGCCCTACAAGACAGATACGCAGTATTTT.

This clonotype has at least ten counts. The chain joins TRBV15 to TRBJ1-6; D remains unclear. The CDR3 is 13 residues long. V lost 1 base and J 13 bases, leaving 11 bases between the germline ends. The V gene's germline CDR1 is LNHNV and CDR2 YYDKDF (reference sequence). This CDR3 is CATSRVPALPLHF. The CDR3 DNA follows: TGTGCCACCAGCAGAGTCCCCGCTTTGCCCCTCCACTTT.

The chain has TRBV7-2 and TRBJ1-1; 7 positions agree with TRBD1. CDR1 and CDR2 (germline): SGHTA, FQGNSA. This CDR3 has 15 amino acids. The J segment lost 4 bases and the V segment lost 3 bases, leaving 8 bases of the junction unmatched. The CDR3 DNA follows: TGTGCCAGCAGCTTTCAATCAGGGGGGGGCACTGAAGCTTTCTTT. Its translation: CASSFQSGGGTEAFF.

The CDR3 DNA sequence: TGTGCCAGCAGCTTTTATTCTTTGGGACAGCTCTACGAGCAGTACTTC. Translating it yields CASSFYSLGQLYEQYF. This chain connects TRBV5-5 to TRBJ2-7, with 7 bases identical to TRBD1. From germline, CDR1 is SGHKS and CDR2 YYEKEE (reference sequence). V trimming: 2 bases; J trimming: 3 bases; junction bases outside the gene matches: 11. The CDR3 covers 16 residues.

This clonotype was counted many times. This chain links TRBV7-9 with TRBJ2-1; D could derive from TRBD1 or TRBD2 (6 bases each). Per germline, CDR1 SEHNR and CDR2 FQNEAQ (reference sequence). With 9 bases removed from V and 7 bases from J, the gap between germline ends came to 19 bases. The CDR3 runs to 14 residues. CDR3 sequence (DNA): TGTGCCAGGACCCCTTTAGGGGGGCTTAATGAGCAGTTCTTC. Protein product: CARTPLGGLNEQFF.

This clonotype was found many times. The V call is TRBV28, the J call TRBJ1-2; 9 bases are a match to TRBD1. This CDR3 spans 12 amino acids. Germline V gene data show CDR1 as MDHEN and CDR2 as SYDVKM. J was trimmed by 8 bases and V by 7 bases; bases with no gene match: 5. In nucleotides, the CDR3 is TGTGCCAGCACTTACAGGGGGCGAGGCTACACCTTC. Protein sequence: CASTYRGRGYTF.

This clonotype appeared many times. The chain couples TRBV2 to TRBJ2-7, with D perhaps TRBD1 or TRBD2 (5 bases each). Germline V gives CDR1 SNHLY, CDR2 FYNNEI. The CDR3 loop spans 13 amino acids. The V end was cut by 0 bases, the J end by 6 bases, with 9 bases between. CDR3 region: CASSEAGVGEQYF. The DNA for the CDR3 is TGTGCCAGCAGTGAAGCGGGGGTCGGCGAGCAGTACTTC.

This clonotype was picked up many times. The rearrangement uses TRBV5-1 and TRBJ2-1, with D tentatively TRBD2 (6 bases). The germline V gene encodes CDR1 SGHRS and CDR2 YFSETQ. This CDR3 contains 16 residues. The V gene lost 4 bases and the J gene lost 3 bases, with 17 bases spanning the gap. The CDR3 is CASSHRTIEDYNEQFF. In DNA, the CDR3 is TGCGCCAGCAGCCATCGGACTATCGAAGACTACAATGAGCAGTTCTTC.

Concerning this clonotype itself: A single base separates this from a much larger clone, so it may be a read error. The V call is TRBV10-2, the J call TRBJ1-4, with D perhaps TRBD1 (6 bases). The germline V gene has CDR1 WSHSY and CDR2 SAAADI. This CDR3 is 14 amino acids long. Trimming left V 6 bases short and J 4 bases short, with 12 bases between. CDR3 DNA sequence: TGCGCCAGCAGAGAGGGGGGGGGTAATGAAAAACTGTTTTTT. Its protein is CASREGGGNEKLFF.

This clonotype was recorded many times. V and J are TRBV3-1 and TRBJ1-1; TRBD1 is a possible D gene (6 bases). The CDR3 consists of 15 residues. The V and J ends lost 3 bases and 0 bases respectively, with 11 bases between them. Germline-derived CDR1 and CDR2 are LGHDT and YNNKEL (reference sequence). The CDR3 bases are TGTGCCAGCAGCCATGTACAGGGACTGAACACTGAAGCTTTCTTT. Its translation is CASSHVQGLNTEAFF.

The V gene is TRBV7-2, the J gene TRBJ2-1; D unclear. Looked up from germline, CDR1 is SGHTA and CDR2 is FQGNSA. The germline V and J ends were trimmed by 1 base and 7 bases, with 8 bases remaining between them. The CDR3 is made up of 13 amino acids. CDR3 amino acids: CASSLDRANEQFF. DNA of the CDR3: TGTGCCAGCAGCTTAGACAGAGCAAATGAGCAGTTCTTC.

This clonotype was recorded a few times. The chain couples TRBV19 to TRBJ2-2; 9 bases match TRBD2. The ends lost 4 bases at V and 5 bases at J; junction bases unmatched: 8. From germline, CDR1 is LNHDA and CDR2 SQIVND (reference sequence). The CDR3 contains 16 residues. CDR3 bases: TGTGCCAGTAGTAGTGCGACTAGCGGTGGAACCGGGGAGCTGTTTTTT. The encoded protein is CASSSATSGGTGELFF.

Of note for this clonotype: One end of the junction varies from germline; a read error may be responsible. The genes are TRBV6-4 and TRBJ1-4; unclear D gene. CDR3 length: 9 amino acids. Germline assignment: CDR1 MRHNA and CDR2 SNTAGT. CDR3 in DNA: TGTGCCAGCAGTGTACCCCTAGGATTT. As protein: CASSVPLGF.

At least ten counts were recorded for this clonotype. The V and J genes are TRBV30 and TRBJ2-7, with 7 bases matching TRBD2. The V gene's germline CDR1 is GTSNPN and CDR2 SVGIG (reference sequence). Unmatched junction bases numbered 1, after V lost 2 bases and J lost 6 bases. The CDR3 runs to 11 residues. The CDR3 loop reads CAWSWGGEQYF. CDR3 nucleotides: TGTGCCTGGAGTTGGGGGGGCGAGCAGTACTTC. The full variable domain, with the rest looked up from reference TRBV30 and TRBJ2-7, is SQTIHQWPATLVQPVGSPLSLECTVEGTSNPNLYWYRQAAGRGLQLLFYSVGIGQISSEVPQNLSASRPQDRQFILSSKKLLLSDSGFYLCAWSWGGEQYFGPGTRLTVT.

Remarks on this clonotype: Given a far larger clone just one base away, this is likely a sequencing read error. V gene TRBV28 combines with J gene TRBJ2-7, with 8 bases aligning to TRBD2. The CDR3 sequence is 13 residues long. V gave up 11 bases and J gave up 0 bases; unmatched junction bases: 6. CDR1 MDHEN and CDR2 SYDVKM come from the germline V gene. This CDR3 reads CACRREDSYEQYF. DNA of the CDR3: TGTGCCTGCCGGCGGGAGGACTCCTACGAGCAGTACTTC.

In this sample, this clonotype turned up many times. The CDR3 DNA sequence: TGTGCCAGCAGCCAACGGGACGGAGGTTTTGTTTCGCCCCAGCATTTT. Amino acids: CASSQRDGGFVSPQHF. The chain carries TRBV3-1 and TRBJ1-5, with TRBD1 as a possible D gene (5 bases). The CDR3 spans 16 residues. Per germline, CDR1 LGHDT and CDR2 YNNKEL (reference sequence). Deletions cut 2 bases from V and 9 bases from J, with 20 bases between.

Here the CDR3 DNA reads TGTGCTAGTGGTTTGGTAGTTCAGGGTCCCGACAATGAGCAGTTCTTC. Its protein is CASGLVVQGPDNEQFF. The chain links TRBV12-5 to TRBJ2-1, with a possible D match to TRBD1 (5 bases). CDR1 is LGHNT, CDR2 FRNRAP, per germline. This CDR3 spans 16 amino acids. V was clipped by 0 bases and J by 5 bases, with 14 bases between them.

This clonotype was detected ten times or more. This chain uses TRBV7-9 with TRBJ1-1; D gene unclear. Per the germline V gene, CDR1 is SEHNR and CDR2 is FQNEAQ (reference sequence). V gave up 4 bases and J gave up 0 bases, with 6 bases separating them. The CDR3 runs 13 residues. CDR3 sequence (DNA): TGTGCCAGCAGCTCCGGGATGAACACTGAAGCTTTCTTT. Its protein is CASSSGMNTEAFF.

This clonotype showed up many times. V is TRBV10-3 and J is TRBJ1-5; D is undetermined. The length of the CDR3 is 16 residues. The V gene lost 4 bases and the J gene lost 6 bases, with 19 bases spanning the gap. Germline V gene data show CDR1 as ENHRY and CDR2 as SYGVKD. CDR3 sequence: CAISAGSPGMFQPQHF. CDR3 nucleotides: TGTGCCATCAGTGCAGGCTCCCCCGGCATGTTTCAGCCCCAGCATTTT.

The J gene is TRBJ2-2, the V gene TRBV3-1, with a weak D call TRBD2 (6 bases). CDR3 size: 19 residues. Germline V lookup: CDR1 LGHDT, CDR2 YNNKEL (reference sequence). Trimming removed 6 bases at V and 0 bases at J, with 23 bases between. The CDR3 is CASRRSRLSGGPNTGELFF. In nucleotides, the CDR3 is TGTGCCAGCAGAAGAAGCAGGCTCTCCGGAGGGCCGAACACCGGGGAGCTGTTTTTT.

This chain joins TRBV20-1 and TRBJ1-4; D remains ambiguous. Per germline, CDR1 DFQATT and CDR2 SNEGSKA (reference sequence). V lost 6 bases and J 10 bases, leaving 18 bases between the germline ends. The CDR3 length is 13 residues. The CDR3 spells CSAPTKGSGKLFF. The DNA for the CDR3 is TGCAGTGCCCCGACCAAAGGATCTGGAAAACTGTTTTTT.